The rows below give T cell receptor beta chains drawn from one sample of a study of blood T cell repertoires in COVID-19. The repertoire was sequenced with immunoSEQ multiplex PCR; TCRdb's copy has only in-frame clones and lacks some. The profile shows some 100,000 clones, over 70% of them singletons. Material: peripheral blood. Receptors originate from a man older than 75 with active or convalescent COVID-19. Both conserved end residues are part of each CDR3. D genes are given only for firm matches. Not all rows give a size; the values are once, few, many and, for expanded clones, a class.

TRBJ2-5 TRBV3-1/TRBV3-2 - TRBD2 TGTGCCAGCAGCGGAAGACGACTAGCGGGGGGTGGGGAGACCCAGTACTTC CASSGRRLAGGGETQYF
TRBJ1-3 TRBV3-1/TRBV3-2 few - TGTGCCAGCAGCGGCAGCTCTGGAAACACCATATATTTT CASSGSSGNTIYF
TRBJ2-5 TRBV2 - - TGTGCCAGCAATACAGGAGAAGAGACCCAGTACTTC CASNTGEETQYF
TRBJ2-2 TRBV27 - TRBD1 TGTGCCAGCAGTTTATCGGGGACAGCGAACACCGGGGAGCTGTTTTTT CASSLSGTANTGELFF
TRBJ2-3 TRBV11-3 - - TGTGCCAGCAGCTTACATCCCTACGGGGATACGCAGTATTTT CASSLHPYGDTQYF
TRBJ2-3 TRBV18 - - TGTGCCAGCTCAGTATACAGGGCCCTCACAGATACGCAGTATTTT CASSVYRALTDTQYF
TRBJ2-2 TRBV2 - - TGTGCCAGCAGTGGAGAAAGTCCCGGGGAGCTGTTTTTT CASSGESPGELFF
TRBJ2-3 TRBV18 - - TGTGCCAGCTCACCACGCGCCCTTAGCACAGATACGCAGTATTTT CASSPRALSTDTQYF
TRBJ1-1 TRBV11-3 - - TGTGCCAGCAGCTTCCGGGAGAACACTGAAGCTTTCTTT CASSFRENTEAFF
TRBJ1-2 TRBV28 - TRBD1 TGTGCCTCGACAGGGGGGCGGGTTGGCTACACCTTC CASTGGRVGYTF
TRBJ1-1 TRBV19 - - TGTGCCAGTAGTAACTCCAGGGTTATGTACACTGAAGCTTTCTTT CASSNSRVMYTEAFF
TRBJ1-4 TRBV19 - TRBD1 TGTGCCAGTAGCCGGACAGGGGACGACTCAACTAATGAAAAACTGTTTTTT CASSRTGDDSTNEKLFF
TRBJ1-2 TRBV9 few TRBD1 TGTGCCACCTCGACAGGGAACTATGGCTACACCTTC CATSTGNYGYTF
TRBJ2-1 TRBV5-5 once - TGTGCCAGCAGCGCGGGAACGACGAGCCTGAGGGAGCAGTTCTTC CASSAGTTSLREQFF
TRBJ2-1 TRBV12-2 - - TGTGCAAGTCGCTTAGCTGGACCGCCCGGACAACAGGGAAATAATGAGCAGTTCTTC CASRLAGPPGQQGNNEQFF
TRBJ1-6 TRBV5-4 - - TGTGCCAGCAGCCGTGAGGGTAATAATTCACCCCTCCACTTT CASSREGNNSPLHF
TRBJ2-5 TRBV15 - - TGTGCCACCAGCAGAGAGGGGGCTCAAGAGACCCAGTACTTC CATSREGAQETQYF
TRBJ2-1 TRBV2 - - TGTGCCAGCAGTGATCAGCTAGTTAATAATGAGCAGTTCTTC CASSDQLVNNEQFF
TRBJ1-2 TRBV29-1 many - TGCAGCGTTGAGGGCCTTACCTATGGCTACACCTTC CSVEGLTYGYTF
TRBJ2-1 TRBV3-1/TRBV3-2 - TRBD2 TGTGCCAGCAGCCAAGATAGGGCTAGCGGCTACAATGAGCAGTTCTTC CASSQDRASGYNEQFF
TRBJ1-3 TRBV5-1 - - TGCGCCAGCAGCGTGGACGGTCACTCTGGAAACACCATATATTTT CASSVDGHSGNTIYF
TRBJ1-1 TRBV3-1/TRBV3-2 - TRBD1 TGTGCCAGCAGCCACGACAGGGGACTGTGGGGCACTGAAGCTTTCTTT CASSHDRGLWGTEAFF
TRBJ2-3 TRBV7-3 - - TGTGCCAGCAGCTTACCGGGAGTCACAGATACGCAGTATTTT CASSLPGVTDTQYF
TRBJ1-1 TRBV5-1 - - TGCGCCAGCAGCTGGAGGGGCGCTGAAGCTTTCTTT CASSWRGAEAFF
TRBJ2-3 TRBV19 - TRBD2 TGTGCCTGCGGTAGCGGGGGGGCGACAGATACGCAGTATTTT CACGSGGATDTQYF
TRBJ1-6 TRBV30 - - TGTGCCTGGAGTGACGGTCCCCGCGGGAATATTAATTCACCCCTCCACTTT CAWSDGPRGNINSPLHF
TRBJ2-7 TRBV5-1 few TRBD1 TGCGCCAGCAGCTTGAGGGGACAGGGGGCCCGCTCCTACGAGCAGTACTTC CASSLRGQGARSYEQYF
TRBJ2-3 TRBV10-1 - TRBD2 TGCGCCAGCAGCTTTGGACTAGCGGGCACAGATACGCAGTATTTT CASSFGLAGTDTQYF
TRBJ1-1 TRBV30 - - TGTGCCTGGAGTGTTCTAGCGAACACTGAAGCTTTCTTT CAWSVLANTEAFF
TRBJ2-2 TRBV15 - TRBD2 TGTGCCACCAGCAGTGAGGGACTAGGGAACACCGGGGAGCTGTTTTTT CATSSEGLGNTGELFF
TRBJ2-7 TRBV7-3 once TRBD1 TGTGCCAGCAGCTTCGGGACAGGGGACTCGTACGAGCAGTACTTC CASSFGTGDSYEQYF
TRBJ1-2 TRBV19 - TRBD1 TGTGCCAGTAGACAAAACAGGGGTAACTATGGCTACACCTTC CASRQNRGNYGYTF
TRBJ2-7 TRBV7-2 - - TGTGCCAGCAGCTTCGACAGGCCGTACGAGCAGTACTTC CASSFDRPYEQYF
TRBJ1-2 TRBV5-1 once - TGCGCCAGCAGACGCGCGACAGGTCGGGACGGCTACACCTTC CASRRATGRDGYTF
TRBJ1-6 TRBV7-9 - - TGTGCCAGCAGCCCTGAACAACATTCACCCCTCCACTTT CASSPEQHSPLHF
TRBJ1-1 TRBV28 - - TGTGCCAGCAGGACCTTATTGACAGGCGCGATGAACACTGAAGCTTTCTTT CASRTLLTGAMNTEAFF
TRBJ1-5 TRBV6-5 - - TGTGCCAGCAGTTACTCGAGGGTGGGGAATCAGCCCCAGCATTTT CASSYSRVGNQPQHF
TRBJ1-3 TRBV7-9 - - TGTGCCAGCAGCTTCCGGGAAGCCGGAAACACCATATATTTT CASSFREAGNTIYF
TRBJ1-2 TRBV6-6 - - TGTGCCAGCAGGGACTATCGGCCCCATGGCTACACCTTC CASRDYRPHGYTF
TRBJ1-6 TRBV18 - - TGTGCCAGCTCTTCGGGGGGGGTCAGCAATTCACCCCTCCACTTT CASSSGGVSNSPLHF
TRBJ2-3 TRBV5-5 - - TGTGCCAGCAGCGAGATCACAGATACGCAGTATTTT CASSEITDTQYF
TRBJ1-4 TRBV6-5 - TRBD1 TGTGCCAGTAGGGACAGGGGGGGATTTGGAAAACTGTTTTTT CASRDRGGFGKLFF
TRBJ1-2 TRBV25-1 few TRBD1 TGTGCCACCAAGAGTATACAGGGGCCCTATGGCTACACCTTC CATKSIQGPYGYTF
TRBJ2-1 TRBV2 - TRBD1 TGTGCCAGCAGGAAAGGGACAGACTTTGAGCAGTTCTTC CASRKGTDFEQFF
TRBJ2-2 TRBV7-2 - TRBD2 TGTGCCAGCAGCTTCCTAGCGGGGGCCAACACCGGGGAGCTGTTTTTT CASSFLAGANTGELFF
TRBJ1-1 TRBV6-5 - - TGTGCCAGCTCGAGGTCCAGGGGAAACACTGAAGCTTTCTTT CASSRSRGNTEAFF
TRBJ2-3 TRBV18 - TRBD1 TGTGCCAGCTCACCTGGGACAGGGGTGGGCACAGATACGCAGTATTTT CASSPGTGVGTDTQYF
TRBJ1-4 TRBV5-1 - - TGCGCCAGCAGCTTGGACGTCGGGCAGGGGAATGAAAAACTGTTTTTT CASSLDVGQGNEKLFF
TRBJ1-6 TRBV6-2/TRBV6-3 once - TGTGCCAGCAGTTATGGCTCACCCCTCCACTTT CASSYGSPLHF
TRBJ2-7 TRBV3-1/TRBV3-2 - TRBD1 TGTGCCAGCAGCCAAGGGACAGGGCCTGGGTACGAGCAGTACTTC CASSQGTGPGYEQYF
TRBJ1-2 TRBV4-3 few TRBD1 TGCGCCAGCAGCCAAGTCCCCTCCGGGACAGGGGGCGGCTACACCTTC CASSQVPSGTGGGYTF
TRBJ2-1 TRBV5-6 - TRBD2 TGTGCCAGCAGCTTGTTTTTGACTAGCGTCGGAATAAATGAGCAGTTCTTC CASSLFLTSVGINEQFF
TRBJ1-1 TRBV27 - TRBD1 TGTGCCAGCAGTGCTTACAGGGGAATGACTTTCTTT CASSAYRGMTFF
TRBJ2-3 TRBV4-1 - - TGCGCCAGCAGCCAAGCCAGGGGGGCCGGTGTCGGCACAGATACGCAGTATTTT CASSQARGAGVGTDTQYF
TRBJ1-1 TRBV6-1 - - TGTGCCAGCAGTGAAGTGGGAGGGGACACTGAAGCTTTCTTT CASSEVGGDTEAFF
TRBJ2-6 TRBV19 - TRBD1 TGTGCCAGTAGTAAGGGACAGGGGGCCCTCATTTCTGGGGCCAACGTCCTGACTTTC CASSKGQGALISGANVLTF
TRBJ2-5 TRBV29-1 once TRBD2 TGCAGCGTTGACTTTTCCAATAGCGGGGGGAAAGAGACCCAGTACTTC CSVDFSNSGGKETQYF
TRBJ1-4 TRBV5-1 few - TGCGCCAGCAGCTTGGATCTGTCCCCACGGGAAAAACTGTTTTTT CASSLDLSPREKLFF